A selection of T cell receptor beta chains follows, all from one sample in a study of blood T cell repertoires in COVID-19. Profiling relied on immunoSEQ multiplex PCR, and the TCRdb table lists in-frame clones only, not all of them. The profile shows 250,000 to 300,000 clones, around 88% of them singletons. The specimen was PBMCs or T cells enriched from blood (not recorded which). The receptors come from a man between 40 and 49 years old who had recovered from COVID-19. CDR3s include the opening cysteine and the closing phenylalanine or tryptophan. D genes are given only for firm matches. Clone size is not always given. Where it is, it says once, few, many or a class for expanded clones.

D	V	size	J	CDR3	DNA
.	TRBV7-9	.	TRBJ2-7	CASTSQGSSYEQYF	TGTGCCAGCACTTCGCAGGGAAGCTCCTACGAGCAGTACTTC
TRBD1	TRBV5-1	.	TRBJ2-3	CASSSKTGGAGTDTQYF	TGCGCCAGCAGCTCCAAGACAGGGGGCGCGGGCACAGATACGCAGTATTTT
.	TRBV7-6	.	TRBJ2-1	CASSLNLVQFF	TGTGCCAGCAGCTTAAACCTAGTCCAGTTCTTC
.	TRBV5-4	.	TRBJ1-2	CASSFVGADGYTF	TGTGCCAGCAGCTTTGTAGGGGCGGATGGCTACACCTTC
.	TRBV7-9	.	TRBJ2-7	CASGSWGGRSYEQYF	TGTGCCAGCGGGTCTTGGGGGGGCCGATCCTACGAGCAGTACTTC
.	TRBV16	.	TRBJ2-3	CASSHGPRLDKSDTDTQYF	TGTGCCAGCAGCCACGGTCCCCGTTTGGACAAAAGCGACACAGATACGCAGTATTTT
TRBD1	TRBV28	.	TRBJ1-5	CASSFGDRDNQPQHF	TGTGCCAGCAGTTTTGGGGACAGGGACAATCAGCCCCAGCATTTT
TRBD2	TRBV4-3	.	TRBJ2-1	CASSQGGLAYNEQFF	TGCGCCAGCAGCCAAGGGGGACTAGCGTACAATGAGCAGTTCTTC
.	TRBV5-1	.	TRBJ1-1	CASSRAGTRYTEAFF	TGCGCCAGCAGCCGTGCCGGGACAAGATACACTGAAGCTTTCTTT
.	TRBV30	once	TRBJ1-4	CAWSLGLVGGHEKLFF	TGTGCCTGGAGTCTTGGTCTGGTGGGGGGTCATGAAAAACTGTTTTTT
.	TRBV6-5	.	TRBJ2-7	CASSYSTRIYEQYF	TGTGCCAGCAGTTACTCAACGCGGATCTACGAGCAGTACTTC
TRBD2	TRBV28	.	TRBJ2-7	CASSVGLAGVYEQYF	TGTGCCAGCAGTGTAGGACTAGCGGGAGTCTACGAGCAGTACTTC
TRBD2	TRBV5-1	.	TRBJ2-2	CASSLESGRASLANTGELFF	TGCGCCAGCAGCTTGGAAAGCGGGAGGGCCTCGCTCGCGAACACCGGGGAGCTGTTTTTT
.	TRBV3-1/TRBV3-2	.	TRBJ2-5	CASSQIRQTQETQYF	TGTGCCAGCAGCCAGATAAGACAGACCCAAGAGACCCAGTACTTC
.	TRBV28	.	TRBJ1-2	CASSRMGATGYTF	TGTGCCAGCAGCCGCATGGGAGCTACGGGCTACACCTTC
TRBD1	TRBV19	.	TRBJ1-5	CASRRQGNQPQHF	TGTGCCAGTAGGAGACAGGGAAATCAGCCCCAGCATTTT
TRBD2	TRBV29-1	.	TRBJ2-2	CSVALLAGANTGELFF	TGCAGCGTTGCTCTGCTAGCGGGAGCGAACACCGGGGAGCTGTTTTTT
.	TRBV5-4	once	TRBJ2-1	CASSQRLDPAGQFF	TGTGCCAGCAGCCAGAGACTGGATCCCGCGGGGCAGTTCTTC
TRBD2	TRBV6-6	.	TRBJ2-1	CASSYTTSGTIHEQFF	TGTGCCAGCAGTTACACTACTAGCGGGACCATCCATGAGCAGTTCTTC
.	TRBV11-3	.	TRBJ2-7	CASSLLVGARYEQYF	TGTGCCAGCAGCTTGCTCGTGGGGGCCCGGTACGAGCAGTACTTC
TRBD1	TRBV30	once	TRBJ1-5	CAGDRVRGQPQHF	TGTGCCGGAGACAGGGTTCGTGGTCAGCCCCAGCATTTT
TRBD1	TRBV24-1	.	TRBJ1-4	CATSGTGGGNEKLFF	TGTGCCACCAGTGGAACAGGGGGTGGTAATGAAAAACTGTTTTTT
.	TRBV4-1	.	TRBJ2-7	CASSQVPDIPYEQYF	TGCGCCAGCAGCCAAGTGCCGGACATACCCTACGAGCAGTACTTC
.	TRBV2	.	TRBJ1-5	CASNTQPGNQPQHF	TGTGCCAGCAACACCCAGCCGGGGAATCAGCCCCAGCATTTT
TRBD1	TRBV28	.	TRBJ1-5	CASSADRRYQPQHF	TGTGCCAGCTCGGCGGACAGGAGGTATCAGCCCCAGCATTTT
.	TRBV6-5	.	TRBJ1-5	CASRKNRESNQPQHF	TGTGCCAGCAGAAAAAACCGGGAAAGCAATCAGCCCCAGCATTTT
.	TRBV18	.	TRBJ2-3	CASSPPGQGTDTQYF	TGTGCCAGCTCACCACCTGGGCAGGGCACAGATACGCAGTATTTT
TRBD1	TRBV4-2	once	TRBJ1-6	CASSEVDRRSPLHF	TGTGCCAGCAGCGAAGTGGACAGGAGGTCACCCCTCCACTTT
TRBD1	TRBV28	.	TRBJ1-2	CASSLPTGGYTF	TGTGCCAGCAGTTTACCGACAGGGGGCTACACCTTC
TRBD2	TRBV24-1	.	TRBJ2-7	CATSDSGNGVHEQYF	TGTGCCACCAGTGACAGCGGGAATGGGGTTCACGAGCAGTACTTC
.	TRBV10-3	.	TRBJ1-6	CAISEFENSPLHF	TGTGCCATCAGTGAATTTGAGAATTCACCCCTCCACTTT
TRBD2	TRBV27	.	TRBJ2-1	CASSLLLAGVSEQFF	TGTGCCAGCAGTCTCCTACTAGCGGGAGTTAGTGAGCAGTTCTTC
TRBD1	TRBV2	many	TRBJ2-5	CASRRDSQETQYF	TGTGCCAGCAGAAGGGACAGCCAAGAGACCCAGTACTTC
TRBD2	TRBV2	.	TRBJ2-1	CASSRDYQSSYNEQFF	TGTGCCAGCAGTCGGGACTACCAGAGCTCCTACAATGAGCAGTTCTTC
.	TRBV7-2	.	TRBJ2-5	CASSLAGTPQETQYF	TGTGCCAGCAGCTTAGCCGGGACTCCCCAAGAGACCCAGTACTTC
.	TRBV4-2	few	TRBJ1-2	CASSQELQVYGYTF	TGTGCCAGCAGCCAAGAACTACAGGTGTATGGCTACACCTTC
.	TRBV27	.	TRBJ2-2	CASSWDWLNTGELFF	TGTGCCAGCAGTTGGGACTGGCTAAACACCGGGGAGCTGTTTTTT
.	TRBV6-5	.	TRBJ1-5	CASSYSISGNQPQHF	TGTGCCAGCAGTTACTCGATATCGGGCAATCAGCCCCAGCATTTT
TRBD1	TRBV11-2	.	TRBJ2-3	CASRWTGGADTQYF	TGTGCCAGCAGGTGGACAGGGGGCGCAGATACGCAGTATTTT
.	TRBV5-5	once	TRBJ1-5	CASSPATDRDQPQHF	TGTGCCAGCAGCCCCGCGACAGACAGAGATCAGCCCCAGCATTTT
.	TRBV19	.	TRBJ1-3	CASENQGSRNTIYF	TGTGCCAGTGAAAATCAGGGGAGCAGAAACACCATATATTTT
TRBD2	TRBV7-6	.	TRBJ2-7	CASSSGLGIHEQYF	TGTGCCAGCAGCTCGGGACTAGGAATTCACGAGCAGTACTTC
TRBD1	TRBV28	.	TRBJ1-1	CASRASRDRGMNTEAFF	TGTGCCAGCAGAGCGTCCCGGGACAGGGGTATGAACACTGAAGCTTTCTTT
TRBD2	TRBV19	.	TRBJ2-5	CASSMGGAGETQYF	TGTGCCAGTAGTATGGGAGGGGCCGGGGAGACCCAGTACTTC
.	TRBV6-6	.	TRBJ1-2	CASREGANYGYTF	TGTGCCAGCAGGGAGGGCGCTAACTATGGCTACACCTTC
.	TRBV20-1	.	TRBJ1-2	CSASSHLFRVDYGYTF	TGCAGTGCTAGTAGTCACCTTTTCCGGGTCGACTATGGCTACACCTTC
TRBD1	TRBV6-5	.	TRBJ1-6	CASSYATGFFPLHF	TGTGCCAGCAGTTACGCGACAGGGTTCTTCCCCCTCCACTTT
TRBD1	TRBV5-1	.	TRBJ1-1	CASSPTETGGFTEAFF	TGCGCCAGCAGCCCAACGGAGACAGGGGGCTTTACTGAAGCTTTCTTT
.	TRBV28	.	TRBJ2-1	CASSSTAYNEQFF	TGTGCCAGCAGTTCGACAGCCTACAATGAGCAGTTCTTC
.	TRBV18	few	TRBJ1-1	CASSPAVRTANTEAFF	TGTGCCAGCTCACCAGCCGTCCGGACAGCGAACACTGAAGCTTTCTTT
TRBD1	TRBV7-9	.	TRBJ2-1	CASSLPDRVPSNEQFF	TGTGCCAGCAGCTTACCTGACAGGGTTCCGTCCAATGAGCAGTTCTTC
TRBD1	TRBV6-5	.	TRBJ1-2	CASSPPDRGRGGYTF	TGTGCCAGCAGTCCCCCGGACAGGGGCCGGGGTGGCTACACCTTC
.	TRBV25-1	.	TRBJ2-3	CASQQNTQYF	TGTGCCAGTCAACAAAATACGCAGTATTTT
TRBD1	TRBV10-3	few	TRBJ1-2	CAINVIPGQGNYGYTF	TGTGCCATCAATGTTATCCCGGGACAGGGTAACTATGGCTACACCTTC
TRBD2	TRBV28	.	TRBJ2-2	CASSPISGLAGGTGELFF	TGTGCCAGCAGCCCTATCTCGGGACTAGCGGGCGGCACCGGGGAGCTGTTTTTT